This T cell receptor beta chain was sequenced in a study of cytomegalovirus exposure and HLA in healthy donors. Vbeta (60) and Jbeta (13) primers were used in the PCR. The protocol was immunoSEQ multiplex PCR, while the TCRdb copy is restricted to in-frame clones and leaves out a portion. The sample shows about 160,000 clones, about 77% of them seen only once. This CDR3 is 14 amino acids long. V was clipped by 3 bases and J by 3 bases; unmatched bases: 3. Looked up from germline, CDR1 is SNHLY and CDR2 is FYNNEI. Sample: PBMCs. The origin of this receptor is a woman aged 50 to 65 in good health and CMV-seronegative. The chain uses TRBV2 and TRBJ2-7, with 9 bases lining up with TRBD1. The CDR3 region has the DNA TGTGCCAGCAGTGACCAGGGACAGGGCTACGAGCAGTACTTC. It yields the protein CASSDQGQGYEQYF.